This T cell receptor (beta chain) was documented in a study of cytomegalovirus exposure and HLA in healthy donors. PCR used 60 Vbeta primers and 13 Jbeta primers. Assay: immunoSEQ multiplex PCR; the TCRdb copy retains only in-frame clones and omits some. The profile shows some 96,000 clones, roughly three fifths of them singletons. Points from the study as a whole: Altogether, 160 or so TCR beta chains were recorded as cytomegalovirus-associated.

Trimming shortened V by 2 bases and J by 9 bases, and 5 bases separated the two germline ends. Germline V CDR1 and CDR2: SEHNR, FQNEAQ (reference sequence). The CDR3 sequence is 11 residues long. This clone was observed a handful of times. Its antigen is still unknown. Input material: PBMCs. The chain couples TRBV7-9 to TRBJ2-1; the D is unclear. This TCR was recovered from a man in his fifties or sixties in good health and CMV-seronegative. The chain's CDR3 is CASSLWLEQFF. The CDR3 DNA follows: TGTGCCAGCAGCTTATGGCTTGAGCAGTTCTTC. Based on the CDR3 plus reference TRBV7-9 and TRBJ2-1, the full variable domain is DTGVSQNPRHKITKRGQNVTFRCDPISEHNRLYWYRQTLGQGPEFLTYFQNEAQLEKSRLLSDRFSAERPKGSFSTLEIQRTEQGDSAMYLCASSLWLEQFFGPGTRLTVL.